This entry concerns a single T cell receptor beta chain. Its antigen is unknown. The method was immunoSEQ multiplex PCR; TCRdb's version includes in-frame clones alone and lacks a portion of them. Of around 72,000 clones in the sample, approximately 91% were seen once. These data originate in a study of OX40 agonist ivuxolimab in advanced cancers. General study findings and limits: Undetermined was the antigen specificity of the expanded peripheral T cells.

Germline CDR1 reads MNHNS; CDR2 reads SASEGT. CDR3 size: 15 residues. Trimming at V came to 7 bases and at J to 10 bases, leaving 14 bases not matched to a gene. It was autoimmune disease history or systemic immunosuppression that excluded patients. Sample: CD4+ or CD8+ T cells sorted from blood, taken in a trial of the OX40 agonist ivuxolimab. The V and J genes are TRBV6-1 and TRBJ2-1; TRBD2 agrees at 9 bases. This receptor was taken from an adult with an advanced solid tumor such as melanoma, head and neck, liver or kidney cancer. CDR3 region: CASTPIAGVGGEQFF. The CDR3 nucleotides read TGTGCCAGCACCCCAATAGCGGGAGTGGGCGGGGAGCAGTTCTTC.